The rows below give T cell receptor beta chains drawn from one sample of a study of cytomegalovirus exposure and HLA in healthy donors. Only in-frame clones appear in the TCRdb table, and some are missing; sequencing was by immunoSEQ multiplex PCR. The sample contains some 150,000 clones, about two thirds of which appear only once. The source material was PBMCs. These receptors were collected from a woman between 55 and 75 years old in good health and CMV-seropositive. Each CDR3 is given with its conserved first and last residue. A D gene is named only where the DNA matches it firmly. Rows give clone size only sometimes, using once, few, many, or a class for an expanded clone.

j_call | d_call | v_call | clone_size | cdr3_aa | cdr3_nt
TRBJ2-7 | - | TRBV4-1 | - | CASSQEGQRSYEQYF | TGCGCCAGCAGCCAAGAAGGACAGCGGTCCTACGAGCAGTACTTC
TRBJ1-2 | - | TRBV28 | - | CASSLHPKPHGYTF | TGTGCCAGCAGTCTTCATCCGAAGCCCCATGGCTACACCTTC
TRBJ1-3 | - | TRBV5-4 | - | CASSLGLSGNTIYF | TGTGCCAGCAGCTTGGGACTCTCTGGAAACACCATATATTTT
TRBJ2-1 | TRBD2 | TRBV7-9 | - | CASSANPLREGEQFF | TGTGCCAGCAGCGCCAACCCCCTGCGGGAGGGCGAGCAGTTCTTC
TRBJ1-2 | - | TRBV6-4 | few | CASSRGGNYGYTF | TGTGCCAGCAGTCGGGGAGGGAACTATGGCTACACCTTC
TRBJ1-5 | - | TRBV27 | - | CASSKQGYQPQHF | TGTGCCAGCAGTAAACAGGGATATCAGCCCCAGCATTTT
TRBJ2-7 | - | TRBV19 | - | CASSIGTGSYEQYF | TGTGCCAGTAGTATAGGCACAGGTTCCTACGAGCAGTACTTC
TRBJ2-7 | - | TRBV2 | - | CASHRVHEQYF | TGTGCCAGCCACAGGGTCCACGAGCAGTACTTC
TRBJ1-1 | - | TRBV7-3 | - | CASSSDTLNTEAFF | TGTGCCAGCAGCTCCGACACTTTGAACACTGAAGCTTTCTTT
TRBJ2-7 | TRBD1 | TRBV5-1 | - | CASSKGTGGNNEQYF | TGCGCCAGCAGCAAAGGGACAGGGGGCAATAACGAGCAGTACTTC
TRBJ2-1 | TRBD2 | TRBV6-5 | few | CASSSPRAGVFNEQFF | TGTGCCAGCAGTTCCCCTCGGGCGGGAGTTTTCAATGAGCAGTTCTTC
TRBJ1-4 | - | TRBV6-5 | - | CATQSGVGEKLFF | TGTGCCACCCAGTCGGGGGTGGGCGAAAAACTGTTTTTT
TRBJ2-5 | TRBD2 | TRBV6-6 | - | CASSYFGLAEETQYF | TGTGCCAGCAGTTACTTCGGACTAGCGGAAGAGACCCAGTACTTC
TRBJ2-1 | TRBD2 | TRBV5-1 | - | CASSGGLADPTDEQFF | TGCGCCAGCAGCGGGGGACTAGCAGACCCCACCGATGAGCAGTTCTTC
TRBJ2-1 | - | TRBV5-1 | - | CASSLVSSGLSNNEQFF | TGCGCCAGCAGCTTGGTGTCCAGCGGCCTGAGCAACAATGAGCAGTTCTTC
TRBJ1-2 | TRBD1 | TRBV18 | - | CASSPLGTGDYGYTF | TGTGCCAGCTCACCACTAGGCACAGGGGACTATGGCTACACCTTC
TRBJ1-2 | - | TRBV7-9 | - | CASSLVQGLGYTF | TGTGCCAGCAGCTTAGTCCAGGGCCTTGGCTACACCTTC
TRBJ2-2 | - | TRBV20-1 | - | CSAGPFRELFF | TGCAGTGCTGGGCCTTTTAGGGAGCTGTTTTTT
TRBJ2-3 | - | TRBV6-5 | - | CASSPSGRDTDTQYF | TGTGCCAGCAGCCCCTCCGGGAGAGACACAGATACGCAGTATTTT
TRBJ1-2 | - | TRBV28 | few | CASSAVTNYGYTF | TGTGCCAGCTCGGCGGTTACTAACTATGGCTACACCTTC
TRBJ2-2 | TRBD1 | TRBV6-5 | - | CASSYLGQGRTGELFF | TGTGCCAGCAGTTACTTGGGACAGGGGAGGACCGGGGAGCTGTTTTTT
TRBJ1-2 | TRBD1 | TRBV4-1 | - | CASSLQGTGYGYTF | TGCGCCAGCAGCTTACAGGGGACTGGATATGGCTACACCTTC
TRBJ2-3 | - | TRBV5-6 | - | CASSPGPSFRADTQYF | TGTGCCAGCAGCCCTGGTCCTAGTTTTCGCGCAGATACGCAGTATTTT
TRBJ2-7 | - | TRBV28 | - | CASSLEGLAREQYF | TGTGCCAGCAGTTTAGAGGGTCTAGCCCGCGAGCAGTACTTC
TRBJ1-4 | TRBD1 | TRBV6-4 | few | CASSEDDRVKNEKLFF | TGTGCCAGCAGTGAAGACGACAGGGTCAAAAATGAAAAACTGTTTTTT
TRBJ1-1 | - | TRBV5-1 | - | CASSPGALNTEAFF | TGCGCCAGCAGCCCAGGGGCCTTGAACACTGAAGCTTTCTTT
TRBJ1-1 | - | TRBV28 | once | CASSLQQAEAFF | TGTGCCAGCAGCCTTCAGCAGGCTGAAGCTTTCTTT
TRBJ1-5 | - | TRBV19 | once | CASRNRDQPQHF | TGTGCCAGTAGGAACAGGGACCAGCCCCAGCATTTT
TRBJ2-7 | - | TRBV6-1 | - | CASIPGHEYEQYF | TGTGCCAGCATACCGGGACACGAATACGAGCAGTACTTC
TRBJ2-1 | TRBD2 | TRBV6-5 | - | CASRDSGLVNEQFF | TGTGCCAGCAGGGATAGCGGGCTGGTTAATGAGCAGTTCTTC
TRBJ2-5 | TRBD2 | TRBV15 | - | CATSRDRLAGEETQYF | TGTGCCACCAGCAGAGATCGCCTAGCGGGAGAGGAGACCCAGTACTTC
TRBJ2-5 | - | TRBV5-1 | - | CASSKAGSAETQYF | TGCGCCAGCAGTAAGGCTGGGAGTGCGGAGACCCAGTACTTC
TRBJ1-1 | - | TRBV6-1 | once | CASSVSRGNTEAFF | TGTGCCAGCAGTGTCTCCAGGGGGAACACTGAAGCTTTCTTT
TRBJ1-1 | TRBD1 | TRBV4-1 | - | CASSPRQGHTEAFF | TGCGCCAGCAGCCCACGACAGGGACACACTGAAGCTTTCTTT
TRBJ1-5 | - | TRBV15 | few | CATSRGTDRTRGSNQPQHF | TGTGCCACCAGCAGAGGGACAGACAGAACCAGAGGAAGCAATCAGCCCCAGCATTTT
TRBJ2-1 | TRBD1 | TRBV29-1 | - | CSEGQVFDEQFF | TGCAGCGAAGGACAGGTGTTCGATGAGCAGTTCTTC
TRBJ2-7 | - | TRBV7-7 | - | CASSYRVEGEQYF | TGTGCTAGCAGCTACCGAGTGGAGGGCGAGCAGTACTTC
TRBJ1-3 | - | TRBV29-1 | few | CSVESSNTIYF | TGCAGCGTTGAATCGAGTAACACCATATATTTT
TRBJ2-1 | TRBD1 | TRBV27 | - | CASSQGGTGRNEQFF | TGTGCCAGCAGTCAGGGAGGGACAGGGAGGAATGAGCAGTTCTTC
TRBJ2-7 | - | TRBV7-2 | once | CASSSTDYYEQYF | TGTGCCAGCAGCTCAACCGACTACTACGAGCAGTACTTC
TRBJ1-2 | - | TRBV2 | - | CASSRRGTPYTF | TGTGCCAGCAGTCGCCGGGGGACCCCCTACACCTTC
TRBJ1-1 | TRBD1 | TRBV5-1 | - | CASSPRQGGDTEAFF | TGCGCCAGCAGCCCGCGTCAGGGGGGAGACACTGAAGCTTTCTTT
TRBJ2-7 | - | TRBV28 | - | CASSLTGYEQYF | TGTGCCAGCAGTTTGACAGGATACGAGCAGTACTTC
TRBJ2-5 | - | TRBV27 | - | CASSPRGFETQYF | TGTGCCAGCAGTCCCCGGGGTTTCGAGACCCAGTACTTC
TRBJ2-1 | - | TRBV28 | - | CASSSPTRLEQFF | TGTGCCAGCAGCTCCCCGACTAGACTTGAGCAGTTCTTC
TRBJ1-2 | TRBD1 | TRBV30 | - | CAWSVHGTGGDGYTF | TGTGCCTGGAGTGTACACGGGACAGGGGGGGATGGCTACACCTTC
TRBJ2-7 | TRBD2 | TRBV25-1 | few | CASSEVGVAGGREQYF | TGTGCCAGCAGTGAAGTAGGGGTAGCGGGAGGGAGAGAGCAGTACTTC
TRBJ2-3 | TRBD2 | TRBV30 | - | CAWSAGGLATDTQYF | TGTGCCTGGAGTGCCGGCGGACTAGCGACAGATACGCAGTATTTT
TRBJ1-2 | - | TRBV16 | - | CASSPVQVTTGDGYTF | TGTGCCAGCAGCCCAGTACAGGTTACAACGGGGGATGGCTACACCTTC
TRBJ2-3 | TRBD2 | TRBV7-2 | - | CASKLAGAADTQYF | TGTGCCAGCAAACTAGCGGGAGCAGCGGATACGCAGTATTTT
TRBJ2-7 | TRBD1 | TRBV18 | - | CASSPGTAYEQYF | TGTGCCAGCTCACCAGGGACAGCCTACGAGCAGTACTTC
TRBJ2-1 | TRBD2 | TRBV5-6 | - | CASSLALAGLGEQFF | TGTGCCAGCAGCTTGGCGCTAGCGGGATTGGGTGAGCAGTTCTTC
TRBJ2-7 | TRBD2 | TRBV6-5 | - | CASSYSISGAYEQYF | TGTGCCAGCAGTTACTCGATTAGCGGGGCATACGAGCAGTACTTC
TRBJ2-3 | TRBD2 | TRBV6-1 | - | CASRIAGPTDTQYF | TGTGCCAGCAGAATAGCGGGACCCACAGATACGCAGTATTTT
TRBJ2-1 | TRBD2 | TRBV27 | few | CASSHHLAGGSFEQFF | TGTGCCAGCAGTCACCACCTAGCGGGAGGCTCCTTTGAGCAGTTCTTC
TRBJ1-2 | - | TRBV10-3 | - | CAISESIQVQWGGYTF | TGTGCCATCAGTGAGTCGATACAGGTACAATGGGGTGGCTACACCTTC
TRBJ2-3 | TRBD2 | TRBV7-2 | - | CASSLTSGSRSDTQYF | TGTGCCAGCAGCTTAACTAGCGGGAGTAGGTCAGATACGCAGTATTTT
TRBJ1-3 | - | TRBV7-9 | - | CASSLNERAHSGNTIYF | TGTGCCAGCAGCTTAAACGAACGAGCGCACTCTGGAAACACCATATATTTT